This entry features one T cell receptor beta chain sequence. Its target is unknown. The data originate from a study of OX40 agonist ivuxolimab in advanced cancers. Study-level findings and limits: Normalized T-cell clonal expansion was also low in a subset of nonresponders.

TCRdb's table, derived via immunoSEQ multiplex PCR, lists solely in-frame clones and lacks some. This table holds about 43,000 clones, more than 80% found once. Blood draws occurred at baseline, cycle 4 day 1, and cycle 7 day 1. The sequence was obtained from an adult with an advanced solid tumor such as melanoma, head and neck, liver or kidney cancer. Specimen: CD4+ or CD8+ T cells sorted from blood, collected in a trial of the OX40 agonist ivuxolimab.

This chain's CDR3 is CSVWTQETQYF. The DNA for the CDR3 is TGCAGCGTCTGGACACAAGAGACCCAGTACTTC. The chain recombines TRBV29-1 with TRBJ2-5; TRBD1 might be the D (5 bases). V dropped 6 bases and J dropped 2 bases, with 7 bases sitting between them. The CDR3 contains 11 residues. Germline CDR1 is SQVTM and CDR2 is ANQGSEA.